The rows below give T cell receptor beta chains drawn from one sample of a study of early T cells in non-severe SARS-CoV-2 infection. TCRdb called the 5' RACE reads again in MiXCR, with one record for every CDR3 protein. The table shows about 49,000 distinct CDR3 sequences, with over 9.5% occurring only once. The source material was whole blood. These receptors all come from an adult who was a healthcare worker with PCR-confirmed SARS-CoV-2 infection or an uninfected control (not recorded which). CDR3s include the opening cysteine and the closing phenylalanine or tryptophan. D genes are given only for firm matches. Expanded clones are given a class, and other clones once, few, many or no size at all.

j_call clone_size cdr3_length v_call d_call cdr3_nt cdr3_aa
TRBJ2-3 many 15 TRBV11-2 TRBD1 TGTGCCAGCAGCTTGGACAGGTCTAGCACAGATACGCAGTATTTT CASSLDRSSTDTQYF
TRBJ1-5 - 13 TRBV27 - TGTGCCAGCGTTTTAAGAGAAAATCAGCCCCAGCATTTT CASVLRENQPQHF
TRBJ2-7 - 16 TRBV28 - TGTGCCAGCAGTTACCGGGGAGGGGGCAGGATATACGAGCAGTACTTC CASSYRGGGRIYEQYF
TRBJ2-1 few 14 TRBV7-9 - TGTGCCAGCAGCGATTCCCTACTAGAGGATGAGCAGTTCTTC CASSDSLLEDEQFF
TRBJ1-2 many 12 TRBV28 TRBD1 TGTGCCAGCAGTTTGCAGGGGGAAGGCTACACCTTC CASSLQGEGYTF
TRBJ2-2 many 15 TRBV3-1 - TGTGCCAGCAGCCAAGGGGAGCTCAGGGCCGGGGAGCTGTTTTTT CASSQGELRAGELFF
TRBJ2-7 many 12 TRBV6-2/TRBV6-3 - TGTGCCAGCAGGACGAGCTCCTACGAGCAGTACTTC CASRTSSYEQYF
TRBJ2-1 - 14 TRBV19 TRBD1 TGTGCCAGTACCTTAACAGGGGTCGACAATGAGCAGTTCTTC CASTLTGVDNEQFF
TRBJ1-1 - 14 TRBV11-2 - TGTGCCAGCAGCTACAGGGTTTTGAACACTGAAGCTTTCTTT CASSYRVLNTEAFF
TRBJ2-7 many 19 TRBV29-1 - TGCAGCGTTGAAGATGGAGGGACAGGGGTAAGCGGGAGGGCGGTCGAGCAGTACTTC CSVEDGGTGVSGRAVEQYF
TRBJ2-7 few 14 TRBV27 - TGTGCCAGCAGTTTAAGTGAGGGGCGATACGAGCAGTACTTC CASSLSEGRYEQYF
TRBJ2-1 - 14 TRBV4-1 TRBD2 TGCGCCAGCAGCCAAGGGACTAGCGGGGGGGATCAGTTCTTC CASSQGTSGGDQFF
TRBJ1-3 few 15 TRBV4-1 - TGCGCCAGCAGCCAAGATCGGGAATCTGGAAACACCATATATTTT CASSQDRESGNTIYF
TRBJ2-7 many 14 TRBV5-1 TRBD1 TGCGCCAGCAGCTTGGCCGGGACAGGATACGAGCAGTACTTC CASSLAGTGYEQYF
TRBJ1-5 many 14 TRBV5-4 - TGTGCCAGCAGCTTGGGGGGGGTGTTCCAGCCCCAGCATTTT CASSLGGVFQPQHF
TRBJ2-6 - 15 TRBV10-3 - TGTGCCATCAGTGAGTCGACCTCTGGGGCCAACGTCCTGACTTTC CAISESTSGANVLTF
TRBJ1-2 - 14 TRBV6-1 - TGTGCCAGCAGTGAAGCCCCCCCAGTTTATGGCTACACCTTC CASSEAPPVYGYTF
TRBJ2-1 many 14 TRBV2 TRBD1 TGTGCCAGCAGTAGACAGGGGTGGTACAATGAGCAGTTCTTC CASSRQGWYNEQFF
TRBJ2-7 few 13 TRBV7-3 TRBD1 TGTGCCAGCACTGGAGGGACAGGGGGCGAGCAGTACTTC CASTGGTGGEQYF
TRBJ2-4 - 20 TRBV7-2 TRBD1 TGTGCCAGCAGCTCCCCCGGTGGACAGGGAAGGGGATTAGCAAAAAACATTCAGTACTTC CASSSPGGQGRGLAKNIQYF
TRBJ2-7 few 17 TRBV4-1 TRBD1 TGCGCCAGCAGCCATCCATCACCCGGGACAGGGGAGTACGAGCAGTACTTC CASSHPSPGTGEYEQYF
TRBJ2-3 few 12 TRBV29-1 TRBD2 TGCAGCGTCTGGACTAGCGGGAGTCAGGGGTATTTT CSVWTSGSQGYF
TRBJ2-7 few 15 TRBV7-6 - TGTGCCAGCAGCTTAGACAACCGTCTGACTTACGAGCAGTACTTC CASSLDNRLTYEQYF
TRBJ1-5 - 15 TRBV6-5 TRBD1 TGTGCCAGCAACGAAGGACAGGGTAGCAATCAGCCCCAGCATTTT CASNEGQGSNQPQHF
TRBJ2-7 - 16 TRBV7-2 TRBD2 TGTGCCAGCAGCTTAGCGGGAGGAAGCGGGAGCTACGAGCAGTACTTC CASSLAGGSGSYEQYF
TRBJ2-7 few 19 TRBV4-2 TRBD2 TGTGCCAGCAGCCAAGATGTAGTCGGGACTAGCGGGAGAGCCTACGAGCAGTACTTC CASSQDVVGTSGRAYEQYF
TRBJ1-3 many 14 TRBV7-9 - TGTGCCAGCAGCTCTACAGCCTCTGGAAACACCATATATTTT CASSSTASGNTIYF
TRBJ1-6 few 15 TRBV7-2 TRBD1 TGTGCCAGCAGCCCTCGGACAGGGGGAATTTCACCCCTCCACTTT CASSPRTGGISPLHF
TRBJ1-5 many 16 TRBV19 - TGTGCCAGTAGCCTTAGGTCATCCCGAGCAGATCAGCCCCAGCATTTT CASSLRSSRADQPQHF
TRBJ2-7 many 15 TRBV6-5 TRBD1 TGTGCCAGCAGTTACAACAGGGGCGGAGGCTACGAGCAGTACTTC CASSYNRGGGYEQYF